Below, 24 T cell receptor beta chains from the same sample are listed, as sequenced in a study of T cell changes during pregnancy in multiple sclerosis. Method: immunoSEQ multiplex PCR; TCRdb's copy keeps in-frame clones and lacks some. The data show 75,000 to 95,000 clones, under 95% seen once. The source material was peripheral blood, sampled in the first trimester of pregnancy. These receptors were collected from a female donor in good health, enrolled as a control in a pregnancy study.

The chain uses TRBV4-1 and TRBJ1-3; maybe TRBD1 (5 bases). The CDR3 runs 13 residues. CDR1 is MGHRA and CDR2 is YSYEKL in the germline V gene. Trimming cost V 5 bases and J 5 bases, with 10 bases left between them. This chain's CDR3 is CASSGAERNTIYF. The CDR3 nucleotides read TGCGCCAGCAGCGGGGCAGAGCGAAACACCATATATTTT.

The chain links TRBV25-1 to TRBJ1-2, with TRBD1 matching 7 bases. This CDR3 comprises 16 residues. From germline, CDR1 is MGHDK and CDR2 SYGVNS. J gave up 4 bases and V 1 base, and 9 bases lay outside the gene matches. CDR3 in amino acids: CASSESYPGQVYGYTF. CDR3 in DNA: TGTGCCAGCAGTGAATCCTACCCTGGACAGGTCTATGGCTACACCTTC.

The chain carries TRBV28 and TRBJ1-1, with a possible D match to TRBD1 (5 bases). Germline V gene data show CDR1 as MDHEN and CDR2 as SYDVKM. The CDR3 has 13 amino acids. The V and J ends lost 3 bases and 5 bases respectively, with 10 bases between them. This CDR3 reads CASSLKGWTEAFF. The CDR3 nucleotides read TGTGCCAGCAGTTTGAAGGGGTGGACTGAAGCTTTCTTT.

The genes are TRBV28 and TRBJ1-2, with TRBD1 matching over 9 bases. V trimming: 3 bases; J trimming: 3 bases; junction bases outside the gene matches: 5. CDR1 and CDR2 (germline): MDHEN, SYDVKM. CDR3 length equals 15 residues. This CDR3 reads CASSLRDRVDYGYTF. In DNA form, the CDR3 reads TGTGCCAGCAGTTTGAGGGACAGGGTGGACTATGGCTACACCTTC.

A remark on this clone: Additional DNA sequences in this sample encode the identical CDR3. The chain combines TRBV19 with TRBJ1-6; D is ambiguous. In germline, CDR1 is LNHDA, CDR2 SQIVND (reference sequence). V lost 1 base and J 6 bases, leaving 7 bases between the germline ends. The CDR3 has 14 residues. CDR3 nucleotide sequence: TGTGCCAGTAGTATAGGTACGGGTAATTCACCCCTCCACTTT. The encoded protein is CASSIGTGNSPLHF.

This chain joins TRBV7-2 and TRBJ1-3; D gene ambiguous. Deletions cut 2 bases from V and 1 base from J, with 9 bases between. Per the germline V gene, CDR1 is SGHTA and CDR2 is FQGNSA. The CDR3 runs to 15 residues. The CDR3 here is CASSLTPGSGNTIYF. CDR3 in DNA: TGTGCCAGCAGCTTAACCCCAGGTTCTGGAAACACCATATATTTT.

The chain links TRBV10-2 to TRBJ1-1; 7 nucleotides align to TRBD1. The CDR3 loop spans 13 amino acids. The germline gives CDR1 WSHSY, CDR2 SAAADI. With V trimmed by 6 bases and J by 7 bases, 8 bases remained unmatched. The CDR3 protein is CASRRDSVNEAFF. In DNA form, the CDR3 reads TGCGCCAGCAGAAGGGACAGCGTCAATGAAGCTTTCTTT.

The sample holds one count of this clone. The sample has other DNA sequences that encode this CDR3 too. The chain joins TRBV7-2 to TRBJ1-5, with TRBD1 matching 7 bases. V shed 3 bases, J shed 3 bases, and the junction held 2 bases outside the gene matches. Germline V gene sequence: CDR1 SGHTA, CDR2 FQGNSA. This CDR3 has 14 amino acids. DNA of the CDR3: TGTGCCAGCAGCTTTACAGGGGTCAATCAGCCCCAGCATTTT. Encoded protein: CASSFTGVNQPQHF.

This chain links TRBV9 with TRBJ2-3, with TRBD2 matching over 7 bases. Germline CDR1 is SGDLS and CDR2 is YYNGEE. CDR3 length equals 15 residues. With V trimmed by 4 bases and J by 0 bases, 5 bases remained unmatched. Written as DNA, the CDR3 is TGTGCCAGCAGCCCGGGACTACCTAGCACAGATACGCAGTATTTT. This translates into CASSPGLPSTDTQYF.

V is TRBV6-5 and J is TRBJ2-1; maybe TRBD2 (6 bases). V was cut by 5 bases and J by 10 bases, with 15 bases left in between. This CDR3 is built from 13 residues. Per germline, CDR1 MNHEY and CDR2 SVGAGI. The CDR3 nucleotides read TGTGCCAGCAGTGAGTTGGGGGGAGAAGAGCAGTTCTTC. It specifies CASSELGGEEQFF.

In DNA form, the CDR3 reads TGCGCCAGCAGCTCCGGGACAGGGGGCACTGAAGCTTTCTTT. Its translation: CASSSGTGGTEAFF. The gene calls are TRBV5-1 and TRBJ1-1; 11 bases fit TRBD1. CDR1 and CDR2 (germline): SGHRS, YFSETQ. The CDR3 runs 14 residues. The V gene end was trimmed by 3 bases and the J gene end by 4 bases; junction bases not matched to a gene: 2.

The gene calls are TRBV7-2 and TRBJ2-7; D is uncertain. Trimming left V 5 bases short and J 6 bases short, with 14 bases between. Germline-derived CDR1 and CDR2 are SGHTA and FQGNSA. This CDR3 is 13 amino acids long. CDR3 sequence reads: CASSAKVPGEQYF. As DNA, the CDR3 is TGTGCCAGCAGCGCTAAGGTTCCAGGCGAGCAGTACTTC.

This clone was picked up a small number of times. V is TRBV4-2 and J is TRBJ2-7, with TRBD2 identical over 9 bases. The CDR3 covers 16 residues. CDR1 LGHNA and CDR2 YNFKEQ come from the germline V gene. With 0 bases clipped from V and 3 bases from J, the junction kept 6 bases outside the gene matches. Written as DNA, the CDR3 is TGTGCCAGCAGCCAAGATAGCGGGGGACCAGGCTACGAGCAGTACTTC. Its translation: CASSQDSGGPGYEQYF.

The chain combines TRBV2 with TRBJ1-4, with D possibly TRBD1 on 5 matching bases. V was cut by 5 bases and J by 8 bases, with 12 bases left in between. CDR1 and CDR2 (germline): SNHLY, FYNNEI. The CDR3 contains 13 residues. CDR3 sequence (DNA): TGTGCCAGCAGTACAGGCTCAGGAGAAAAACTGTTTTTT. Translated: CASSTGSGEKLFF. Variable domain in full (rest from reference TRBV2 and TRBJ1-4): EPEVTQTPSHQVTQMGQEVILRCVPISNHLYFYWYRQILGQKVEFLVSFYNNEISEKSEIFDDQFSVERPDGSNFTLKIRSTKLEDSAMYFCASSTGSGEKLFFGSGTQLSVL.

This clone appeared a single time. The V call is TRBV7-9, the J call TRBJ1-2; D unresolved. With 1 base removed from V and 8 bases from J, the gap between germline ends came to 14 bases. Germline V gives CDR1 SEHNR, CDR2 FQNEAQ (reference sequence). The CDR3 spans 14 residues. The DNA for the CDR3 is TGTGCCAGCAGCTTAGAGAACCCTGCGGGCGGCTACACCTTC. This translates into CASSLENPAGGYTF.

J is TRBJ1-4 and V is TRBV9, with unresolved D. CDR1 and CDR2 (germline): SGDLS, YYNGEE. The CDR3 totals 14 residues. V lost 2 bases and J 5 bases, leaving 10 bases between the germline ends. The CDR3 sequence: CASSVGSSNEKLFF. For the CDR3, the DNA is TGTGCCAGCAGCGTGGGCAGCTCGAATGAAAAACTGTTTTTT.

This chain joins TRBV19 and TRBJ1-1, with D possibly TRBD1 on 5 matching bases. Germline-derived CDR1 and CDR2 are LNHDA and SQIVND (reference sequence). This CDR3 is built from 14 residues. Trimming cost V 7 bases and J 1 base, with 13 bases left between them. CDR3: CASTGQTRNTEAFF. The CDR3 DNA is TGTGCCAGTACAGGGCAGACACGGAACACTGAAGCTTTCTTT.

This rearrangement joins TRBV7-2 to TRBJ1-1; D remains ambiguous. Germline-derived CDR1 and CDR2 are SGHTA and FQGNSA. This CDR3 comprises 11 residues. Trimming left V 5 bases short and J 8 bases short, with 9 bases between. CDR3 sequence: CASSLLREAFF. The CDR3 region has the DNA TGTGCCAGCAGCCTCCTCAGGGAAGCTTTCTTT.

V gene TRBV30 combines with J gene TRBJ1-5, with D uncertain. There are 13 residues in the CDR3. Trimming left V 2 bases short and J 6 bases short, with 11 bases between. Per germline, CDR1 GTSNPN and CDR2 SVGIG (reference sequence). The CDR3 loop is CAWSRGVGQPQHF. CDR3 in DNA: TGTGCCTGGAGTAGAGGTGTTGGTCAGCCCCAGCATTTT.

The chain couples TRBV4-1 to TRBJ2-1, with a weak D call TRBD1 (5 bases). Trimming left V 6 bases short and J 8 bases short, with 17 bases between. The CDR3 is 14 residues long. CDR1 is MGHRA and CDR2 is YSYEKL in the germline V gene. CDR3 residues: CASSRSGGAYEQFF. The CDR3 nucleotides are TGCGCCAGCAGTCGATCAGGTGGGGCATATGAGCAGTTCTTC.

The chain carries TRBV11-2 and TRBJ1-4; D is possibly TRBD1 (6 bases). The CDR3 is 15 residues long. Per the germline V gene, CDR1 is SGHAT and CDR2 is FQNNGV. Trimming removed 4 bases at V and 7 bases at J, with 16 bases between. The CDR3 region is CASSSTGISSEKLFF. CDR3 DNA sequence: TGTGCCAGCAGCTCCACAGGGATTAGCTCTGAAAAACTGTTTTTT.

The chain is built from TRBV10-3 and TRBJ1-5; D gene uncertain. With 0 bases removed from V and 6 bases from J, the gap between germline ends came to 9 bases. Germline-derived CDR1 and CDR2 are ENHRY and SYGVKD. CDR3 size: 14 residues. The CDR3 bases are TGTGCCATCAGTGAGTCGATTGGAGCTCAGCCCCAGCATTTT. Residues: CAISESIGAQPQHF.

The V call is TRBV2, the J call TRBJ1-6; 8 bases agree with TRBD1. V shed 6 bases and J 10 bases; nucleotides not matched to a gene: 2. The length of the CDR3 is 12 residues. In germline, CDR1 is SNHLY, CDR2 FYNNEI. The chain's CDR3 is CASRRQGSPLHF. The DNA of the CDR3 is TGTGCCAGCAGGCGACAGGGGTCACCCCTCCACTTT.

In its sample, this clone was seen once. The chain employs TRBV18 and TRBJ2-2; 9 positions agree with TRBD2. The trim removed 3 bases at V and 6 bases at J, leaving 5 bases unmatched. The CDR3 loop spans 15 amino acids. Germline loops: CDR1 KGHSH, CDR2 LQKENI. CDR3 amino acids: CASSPVGLAAGELFF. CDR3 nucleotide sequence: TGTGCCAGCTCACCCGTGGGACTAGCAGCCGGGGAGCTGTTTTTT.